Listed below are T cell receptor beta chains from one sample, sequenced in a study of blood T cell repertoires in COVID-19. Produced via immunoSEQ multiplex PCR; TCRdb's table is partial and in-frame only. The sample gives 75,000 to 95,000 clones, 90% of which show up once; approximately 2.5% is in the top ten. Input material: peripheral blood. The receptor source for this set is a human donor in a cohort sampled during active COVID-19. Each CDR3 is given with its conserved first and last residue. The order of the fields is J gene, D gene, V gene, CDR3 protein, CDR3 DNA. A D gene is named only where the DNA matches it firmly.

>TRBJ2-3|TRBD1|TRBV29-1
CSTLRDRASTDTQYF
TGCAGCACCCTTCGGGACAGGGCCAGCACAGATACGCAGTATTTT
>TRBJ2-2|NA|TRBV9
CASRRGREANTGELFF
TGTGCCAGCAGAAGGGGGAGGGAGGCTAACACCGGGGAGCTGTTTTTT
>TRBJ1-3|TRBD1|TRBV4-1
CASSQDRDTGGGNTIYF
TGCGCCAGCAGCCAAGATCGTGATACAGGGGGCGGAAACACCATATATTTT
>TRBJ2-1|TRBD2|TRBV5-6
CASSPLAGVYNEQFF
TGTGCCAGCAGCCCGTTAGCGGGAGTCTACAATGAGCAGTTCTTC
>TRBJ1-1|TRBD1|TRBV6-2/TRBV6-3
CASSYATRQGKGTEAFF
TGTGCCAGCAGTTACGCCACCCGACAGGGGAAGGGCACTGAAGCTTTCTTT
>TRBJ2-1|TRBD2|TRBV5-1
CASSRLGLAGGDEQFF
TGCGCCAGCAGCCGCCTGGGACTAGCGGGGGGAGATGAGCAGTTCTTC
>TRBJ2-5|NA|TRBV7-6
CASSSKPQETQYF
TGTGCCAGCAGCTCCAAGCCTCAAGAGACCCAGTACTTC
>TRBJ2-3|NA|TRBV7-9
CASSKGDTQYF
TGTGCCAGCAGCAAGGGGGATACGCAGTATTTT
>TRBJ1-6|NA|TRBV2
CASRDRDNSPLHF
TGTGCCAGCAGGGACAGAGATAATTCACCCCTCCACTTT
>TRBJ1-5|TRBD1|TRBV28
CASSSYSPGTVHNQPQHF
TGTGCCAGCAGTTCTTACAGTCCCGGGACAGTCCACAATCAGCCCCAGCATTTT
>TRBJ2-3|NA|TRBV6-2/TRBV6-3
CASSSRWRVRSTDTQYF
TGTGCCAGCAGTTCCCGTTGGCGGGTTCGTAGCACAGATACGCAGTATTTT